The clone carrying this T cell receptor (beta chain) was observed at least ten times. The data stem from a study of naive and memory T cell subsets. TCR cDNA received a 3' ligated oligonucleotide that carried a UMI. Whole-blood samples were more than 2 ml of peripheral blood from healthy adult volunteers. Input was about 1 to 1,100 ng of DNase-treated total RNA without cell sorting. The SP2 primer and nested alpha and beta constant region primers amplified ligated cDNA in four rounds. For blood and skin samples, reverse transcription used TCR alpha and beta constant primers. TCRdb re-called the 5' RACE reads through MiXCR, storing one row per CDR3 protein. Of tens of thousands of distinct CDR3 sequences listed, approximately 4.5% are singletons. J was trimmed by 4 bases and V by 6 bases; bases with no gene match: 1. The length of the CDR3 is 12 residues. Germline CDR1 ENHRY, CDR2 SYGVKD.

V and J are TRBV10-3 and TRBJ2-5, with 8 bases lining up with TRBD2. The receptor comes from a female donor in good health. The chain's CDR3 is CAISREGETQYF. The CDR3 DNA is TGTGCCATCAGCCGGGAGGGAGAGACCCAGTACTTC.